This TCR beta chain was sequenced in a study of T cells in Graves' hyperthyroidism and ophthalmopathy. Study-wide results and caveats: Prediction of ophthalmopathy progression came a median approximately 6.6 months pre-onset. Researchers found most expanded thyroid clonotypes above 0.001 in blood as well.

TCR beta CDR3 sequences were amplified from RNA transcripts. First-round RT-PCR with HTBI primers amplified the TCR CDR3 region. TCRdb fed the multiplex PCR reads into MiXCR, producing one record per CDR3 protein. The sample lists around 520,000 distinct CDR3 sequences; less than 15% were seen once. No progression to ophthalmopathy during 18 months of follow-up defined stable disease. On this clonotype itself: Its antigen is not known.

V was pared by 8 bases and J by 1 base, with 3 bases of the junction left unmatched. Germline V gene sequence: CDR1 LNHDA, CDR2 SQIVND (reference sequence). The CDR3 is made up of 13 amino acids. The chain links TRBV19 to TRBJ1-1, with 8 positions matching TRBD1. The sequenced sample consisted of blood. This TCR derives from a middle-aged woman with Graves' hyperthyroidism. CDR3 in DNA: TGTGCCAGTTGGACAGGGTCGAACACTGAAGCTTTCTTT. Translating gives CASWTGSNTEAFF.